The next 31 T cell receptor beta chains were all read from a single sample in a study of T cell changes during pregnancy in multiple sclerosis. Libraries were prepared by immunoSEQ multiplex PCR; TCRdb keeps only in-frame clonotypes and omits some of them. The sample has around 61,000 clones; more than 75% are singletons. The sample was peripheral blood, taken in the third trimester of pregnancy. Receptors originate from a female donor in good health, enrolled as a control in a pregnancy study.

The V and J genes are TRBV27 and TRBJ1-6; tentative D call: TRBD1 (5 bases). V dropped 5 bases and J dropped 9 bases, with 14 bases sitting between them. The germline gives CDR1 MNHEY, CDR2 SMNVEV (reference sequence). CDR3 length: 14 residues. CDR3 sequence reads: CASSLIQGGSPLHF. The CDR3 DNA reads TGTGCCAGCAGTCTGATCCAGGGCGGTTCACCCCTCCACTTT.

This rearrangement joins TRBV5-1 to TRBJ1-6, with 10 positions matching TRBD1. This CDR3 contains 16 residues. Germline CDR1 and CDR2: SGHRS and YFSETQ. V lost 0 bases to trimming and J lost 8 bases; unmatched junction nucleotides: 5. CDR3 nucleotide sequence: TGCGCCAGCAGCTTGGGGGTTGGGACAGGGGATTCACCCCTCCACTTT. Amino acids: CASSLGVGTGDSPLHF.

In DNA, the CDR3 is TGTGCCAGCAAGCGGGGGGGTCCGTCTAATGAAAAACTGTTTTTT. It codes for CASKRGGPSNEKLFF. The chain is built from TRBV6-6 and TRBJ1-4, with TRBD1 as a possible D gene (5 bases). Per germline, CDR1 MNHNY and CDR2 SVGAGI (reference sequence). The CDR3 contains 15 residues. Trimming took off 7 bases at V and 3 bases at J, with 15 bases between the two ends.

The chain links TRBV9 to TRBJ2-1; 9 bases are a match to TRBD2. J was trimmed by 12 bases and V by 3 bases; bases with no gene match: 10. This CDR3 spans 14 amino acids. Germline V gene data show CDR1 as SGDLS and CDR2 as YYNGEE. The CDR3 DNA is TGTGCCAGCAGCGCGACACCAGCGGGGGGCCGGCAGTTCTTC. Protein sequence: CASSATPAGGRQFF.

The table lists this clone with a few counts. The chain carries TRBV11-1 and TRBJ1-6; 7 positions match TRBD1. Losses at the gene ends were 5 bases for V and 6 bases for J; bases not matched to a gene: 7. The CDR3 consists of 15 residues. Germline CDR1 SGHAT, CDR2 FQDESV (reference sequence). The CDR3 region is CASSAPTGINSPLHF. In DNA form, the CDR3 reads TGTGCCAGCAGCGCCCCGACAGGGATTAATTCACCCCTCCACTTT.

V is TRBV6-5 and J is TRBJ1-2, with 10 nucleotides matching TRBD1. The CDR3 extends over 15 amino acids. Germline CDR1 and CDR2: MNHEY and SVGAGI. Unmatched junction bases numbered 6, after V lost 2 bases and J lost 6 bases. The CDR3 here is CASSYGGQGIDGYTF. Written as DNA, the CDR3 is TGTGCCAGCAGTTACGGGGGACAGGGGATAGATGGCTACACCTTC.

Note on this clone: Other DNA sequences in this specimen translate into the identical CDR3. The rearrangement joins TRBV7-9 to TRBJ1-2, with no clear D. Trimming left V 1 base short and J 4 bases short, with 4 bases between. The CDR3 loop spans 12 amino acids. CDR1 and CDR2 from the germline V gene are SEHNR and FQNEAQ (reference sequence). In DNA form, the CDR3 reads TGTGCCAGCAGCTTAGGAGGCTATGGCTACACCTTC. Residues: CASSLGGYGYTF.

In DNA, the CDR3 is TGTGCCAGCAGCGGTAGGGGGCAAGGCTACACCTTC. Translated: CASSGRGQGYTF. This chain connects TRBV9 to TRBJ1-2; 7 bases align to TRBD1. The CDR3 is 12 amino acids. The germline V gene encodes CDR1 SGDLS and CDR2 YYNGEE. The ends lost 3 bases at V and 8 bases at J; junction bases unmatched: 4.

V is TRBV19 and J is TRBJ1-2, with D tentatively TRBD1 (6 bases). Germline V gene sequence: CDR1 LNHDA, CDR2 SQIVND (reference sequence). There are 15 residues in the CDR3. The V end lost 3 bases, the J end lost 1 base, and 12 bases lay between the germline ends. The CDR3 is CASSIGQGINYGYTF. The CDR3 DNA reads TGTGCCAGTAGTATTGGGCAGGGGATTAACTATGGCTACACCTTC.

The chain uses TRBV29-1 and TRBJ1-1; D not resolved. Germline V gene sequence: CDR1 SQVTM, CDR2 ANQGSEA. Trimming removed 0 bases from V and 3 bases from J, with 14 bases in between. The CDR3 contains 15 residues. CDR3 bases: TGCAGCGTTGAAGACAAAGCCCGGAGTTACACTGAAGCTTTCTTT. Its protein is CSVEDKARSYTEAFF.

This sequence joins TRBV2 and TRBJ1-1; 10 bases match TRBD1. The CDR3 is 14 amino acids. Germline V gene lookup returns CDR1 SNHLY and CDR2 FYNNEI. The ends lost 7 bases at V and 6 bases at J; junction bases unmatched: 8. The DNA for the CDR3 is TGTGCCAGCAAGATCGAAGGACAGGGGGCTGAAGCTTTCTTT. The encoded protein is CASKIEGQGAEAFF.

This clone appeared a single time. This chain joins TRBV7-3 and TRBJ2-3; 15 bases align to TRBD2. The CDR3 has 18 residues. V trimming: 5 bases; J trimming: 6 bases; junction bases outside the gene matches: 12. CDR1 SGHTA and CDR2 FQGTGA come from the germline V gene. The CDR3 coding sequence is TGTGCCAGCAGCAAGGGACTAGCGGGGGGAAAGGGGGTGGATACGCAGTATTTT. Translating gives CASSKGLAGGKGVDTQYF. The variable domain in full, completed from reference TRBV7-3 and TRBJ2-3, reads GAGVSQTPSNKVTEKGKYVELRCDPISGHTALYWYRQSLGQGPEFLIYFQGTGAADDSGLPNDRFFAVRPEGSVSTLKIQRTERGDSAVYLCASSKGLAGGKGVDTQYFGPGTRLTVL.

The chain employs TRBV7-9 and TRBJ2-1; 8 nucleotides agree with TRBD1. V lost 6 bases, J lost 5 bases, and 15 bases stayed unmatched. Germline V gene lookup returns CDR1 SEHNR and CDR2 FQNEAQ (reference sequence). The CDR3 contains 17 residues. CDR3 sequence (DNA): TGTGCCAGCAGAACACGGATTCGAACAGGGGGTAACAATGAGCAGTTCTTC. Amino acid sequence: CASRTRIRTGGNNEQFF. The whole variable domain, filled in from reference TRBV7-9 and TRBJ2-1, reads DTGVSQNPRHKITKRGQNVTFRCDPISEHNRLYWYRQTLGQGPEFLTYFQNEAQLEKSRLLSDRFSAERPKGSFSTLEIQRTEQGDSAMYLCASRTRIRTGGNNEQFFGPGTRLTVL.

The chain links TRBV13 to TRBJ2-3; 8 nucleotides match TRBD2. The germline CDR1 and CDR2 sequences are PRHDT and FYEKMQ (reference sequence). Germline trimming cut 5 bases from V and 2 bases from J; bases unmatched to any gene: 6. The CDR3 runs 15 residues. The CDR3 DNA is TGTGCCAGCAGCCACGGGAGGGCCGTCACAGATACGCAGTATTTT. Translating it yields CASSHGRAVTDTQYF.

This chain uses TRBV4-3 with TRBJ1-4; the D gene is possibly TRBD1 (5 bases). CDR3 length equals 16 residues. Germline CDR1 is LGHNA and CDR2 is YSLEER. V was shortened by 0 bases and J by 4 bases, with 12 bases between the two germline ends. The CDR3: CASSQDHGGVNEKLFF. CDR3 DNA sequence: TGCGCCAGCAGCCAAGATCACGGGGGAGTTAATGAAAAACTGTTTTTT.

The chain uses TRBV9 and TRBJ2-2; D is ambiguous. The V gene lost 4 bases and the J gene lost 3 bases, with 22 bases spanning the gap. The CDR3 totals 18 residues. CDR1 is SGDLS and CDR2 is YYNGEE in the germline V gene. The CDR3 DNA sequence: TGTGCCAGCAGCCCAATACCGGGTCCGACTCTTTACACCGGGGAGCTGTTTTTT. Translating gives CASSPIPGPTLYTGELFF.

The V call is TRBV19, the J call TRBJ2-7, with D maybe TRBD1 (6 bases). V lost 7 bases to trimming and J lost 6 bases, with 19 bases between them. The germline CDR1 and CDR2 sequences are LNHDA and SQIVND (reference sequence). The CDR3 totals 14 residues. Written as DNA, the CDR3 is TGTGCCAGTACTGGGCCAGGGGAAGTGTCCGAGCAGTACTTC. It yields the protein CASTGPGEVSEQYF.

V is TRBV30 and J is TRBJ1-2; D is uncertain. The CDR3 contains 12 residues. Germline values: CDR1 GTSNPN, CDR2 SVGIG (reference sequence). V was trimmed by 2 bases and J by 5 bases, leaving 9 bases between them. CDR3 residues: CAWSSGGYGYTF. The CDR3 DNA reads TGTGCCTGGAGTTCGGGAGGGTATGGCTACACCTTC.

The V call is TRBV7-9, the J call TRBJ2-3; 11 bases fit TRBD2. The CDR3 contains 14 residues. The junction had 6 bases not matched to a gene; V was cut back by 11 bases and J by 2 bases. The germline V gene encodes CDR1 SEHNR and CDR2 FQNEAQ (reference sequence). As DNA, the CDR3 is TGTGCCTCCCGGACTAGCGGGTACACAGATACGCAGTATTTT. As protein: CASRTSGYTDTQYF. The full variable domain, completed using reference TRBV7-9 and TRBJ2-3, is DTGVSQNPRHKITKRGQNVTFRCDPISEHNRLYWYRQTLGQGPEFLTYFQNEAQLEKSRLLSDRFSAERPKGSFSTLEIQRTEQGDSAMYLCASRTSGYTDTQYFGPGTRLTVL.

The V call is TRBV29-1, the J call TRBJ2-6, with D possibly matching TRBD2 (5 bases). V lost 6 bases to trimming and J lost 0 bases, with 9 bases between them. Germline loops: CDR1 SQVTM, CDR2 ANQGSEA. The CDR3 runs to 14 residues. Here the CDR3 DNA reads TGCAGCGTATTGCGGGTCTCTGGGGCCAACGTCCTGACTTTC. Amino acids: CSVLRVSGANVLTF.

V is TRBV28 and J is TRBJ1-5; D is ambiguous. This CDR3 is 14 amino acids long. Germline V gives CDR1 MDHEN, CDR2 SYDVKM. Trimming left V 7 bases short and J 0 bases short, with 10 bases between. The CDR3 here is CASNGGYSNQPQHF. The CDR3 region has the DNA TGTGCCAGCAACGGCGGTTATAGCAATCAGCCCCAGCATTTT.

V is TRBV4-3 and J is TRBJ2-3, with D tentatively TRBD2 (5 bases). The V end lost 0 bases, the J end lost 4 bases, and 11 bases lay between the germline ends. This CDR3 has 15 residues. Germline V lookup: CDR1 LGHNA, CDR2 YSLEER. This CDR3 is CASSQDTAGADTQYF. The CDR3 nucleotides are TGCGCCAGCAGCCAAGATACAGCCGGGGCAGATACGCAGTATTTT.

The J gene is TRBJ2-7, the V gene TRBV4-3; 10 bases fit TRBD1. With V trimmed by 6 bases and J by 1 base, 6 bases remained unmatched. The CDR3 contains 15 residues. The germline V gene encodes CDR1 LGHNA and CDR2 YSLEER. The CDR3 bases are TGCGCCAGCAGTTCTGACAGGGGGCTGTCCTACGAGCAGTACTTC. Protein product: CASSSDRGLSYEQYF.

J is TRBJ2-7 and V is TRBV27; D may be TRBD2 (7 bases). The CDR3 consists of 14 residues. V lost 2 bases, J lost 2 bases, and 10 bases lay in between. In germline, CDR1 is MNHEY, CDR2 SMNVEV (reference sequence). The CDR3 DNA follows: TGTGCCAGCAGTTTACGGGGGGCGACCTACGAGCAGTACTTC. Its translation: CASSLRGATYEQYF.

The rearrangement links TRBV9 to TRBJ2-5, with a possible D match to TRBD2 (6 bases). CDR3 length equals 15 residues. V lost 4 bases, J lost 4 bases, and 17 bases lay in between. CDR1 is SGDLS, CDR2 YYNGEE, per germline. The CDR3 sequence: CASSLSPGGLETQYF. The CDR3 DNA follows: TGTGCCAGCAGCCTAAGCCCCGGAGGGCTAGAGACCCAGTACTTC.

The chain recombines TRBV7-9 with TRBJ1-2, with D possibly matching TRBD1 (5 bases). The CDR3 length is 13 residues. The germline V gene has CDR1 SEHNR and CDR2 FQNEAQ (reference sequence). V lost 2 bases, J lost 6 bases, and 10 bases lay in between. CDR3 residues: CASSLRGNDGYTF. The CDR3 DNA reads TGTGCCAGCAGCTTACGGGGGAACGATGGCTACACCTTC.

This chain connects TRBV4-3 to TRBJ1-4, with D unclear. V lost 4 bases to trimming and J lost 8 bases, with 11 bases between them. This CDR3 is 13 amino acids long. Germline V CDR1 and CDR2: LGHNA, YSLEER. CDR3 residues: CASSRRLGEKLFF. DNA of the CDR3: TGCGCCAGCAGCCGGCGACTAGGGGAAAAACTGTTTTTT.

This chain joins TRBV7-3 and TRBJ1-1; 9 bases fit TRBD1. This CDR3 region has 14 residues. J was trimmed by 4 bases and V by 4 bases; bases with no gene match: 4. CDR1 and CDR2 (germline): SGHTA, FQGTGA. The CDR3 DNA reads TGTGCCAGCAGCTCCGGACAGGGGAGCACTGAAGCTTTCTTT. This gives the protein CASSSGQGSTEAFF. The complete variable domain, with remaining parts taken from reference TRBV7-3 and TRBJ1-1, reads GAGVSQTPSNKVTEKGKYVELRCDPISGHTALYWYRQSLGQGPEFLIYFQGTGAADDSGLPNDRFFAVRPEGSVSTLKIQRTERGDSAVYLCASSSGQGSTEAFFGQGTRLTVV.

The V gene is TRBV5-1, the J gene TRBJ1-2; unclear D gene. Germline loops: CDR1 SGHRS, CDR2 YFSETQ. Trimming took off 0 bases at V and 5 bases at J, with 8 bases between the two ends. The CDR3 spans 13 residues. The CDR3 here is CASSLGAGYGYTF. The DNA of the CDR3 is TGCGCCAGCAGCTTGGGGGCCGGTTATGGCTACACCTTC.

The rearrangement links TRBV5-1 to TRBJ1-4, with unresolved D. This CDR3 spans 15 amino acids. V was pared by 4 bases and J by 8 bases, with 18 bases between. From germline, CDR1 is SGHRS and CDR2 YFSETQ. The DNA for the CDR3 is TGCGCCAGCAGCACCCACAGTGACAAGTACGAAAAACTGTTTTTT. This codes for CASSTHSDKYEKLFF. Based on the CDR3 plus reference TRBV5-1 and TRBJ1-4, the full variable domain is KAGVTQTPRYLIKTRGQQVTLSCSPISGHRSVSWYQQTPGQGLQFLFEYFSETQRNKGNFPGRFSGRQFSNSRSEMNVSTLELGDSALYLCASSTHSDKYEKLFFGSGTQLSVL.

The chain recombines TRBV5-1 with TRBJ2-3, with 13 bases aligning to TRBD2. V gave up 4 bases and J gave up 4 bases; unmatched junction bases: 9. CDR1 and CDR2 (germline): SGHRS, YFSETQ. The CDR3 has 17 residues. CDR3 region: CASSPTSGGLGADTQYF. The CDR3, as DNA: TGCGCCAGCAGCCCGACTAGCGGGGGGCTTGGCGCAGATACGCAGTATTTT.